Presented here are 22 T cell receptor beta chains from one specimen sequenced in a study of T-cell reconstitution after alpha-beta-depleted transplantation in children. TCRbeta library preparation incorporated unique molecular identifiers. TCRdb fed the PCR reads into MiXCR, producing one record per CDR3 protein. The sample contains under 350,000 distinct CDR3 sequences, roughly 9.5% of which appear only once. Sequencing was performed on PBMCs from the stem cell graft donor, taken from the stem cell graft. These receptors all stem from a human donor who donated a stem cell graft to a child with SCID.

The sample holds a few counts of this clonotype. The CDR3 sequence is CASSFWAEPRDYEQYF. DNA for the CDR3: TGTGCCAGCAGTTTTTGGGCGGAGCCCAGAGACTACGAGCAGTACTTC. The chain couples TRBV12-3 or TRBV12-4 to TRBJ2-7; D gene ambiguous. This CDR3 has 16 residues. The germline V and J ends were trimmed by 3 bases and 3 bases, with 18 bases remaining between them.

This clonotype showed up just a few times. The V and J genes are TRBV12-3 or TRBV12-4 and TRBJ1-1, with D perhaps TRBD1 (5 bases). V was clipped by 5 bases and J by 6 bases, with 10 bases between them. The CDR3 covers 12 residues. CDR3 loop: CASSRDGPEAFF. DNA of the CDR3: TGTGCCAGCAGTAGGGACGGTCCTGAAGCTTTCTTT.

This clonotype appeared a few times. The rearrangement uses TRBV15 and TRBJ1-5; possibly TRBD1 for D (5 bases). Germline V gene sequence: CDR1 LNHNV, CDR2 YYDKDF (reference sequence). V lost 1 base, J lost 7 bases, and 14 bases lay in between. This CDR3 region has 15 residues. The CDR3 nucleotides read TGTGCCACCAGCAGAGTTCTAGGGGCGGCCCAGCCCCAGCATTTT. This sequence encodes CATSRVLGAAQPQHF.

The table lists this clonotype with a few counts. DNA for the CDR3: TGCAGCGTCGACAACGGGATGAATCAGCCCCAGCATTTT. It is translated as CSVDNGMNQPQHF. The genes are TRBV29-1 and TRBJ1-5, with D unresolved. CDR3 length equals 13 residues. V was trimmed by 6 bases and J by 4 bases, leaving 13 bases between them. Germline V gene data show CDR1 as SQVTM and CDR2 as ANQGSEA.

The gene calls are TRBV6-4 and TRBJ2-3; TRBD2 matches 12 bases. CDR1 and CDR2 from the germline V gene are MRHNA and SNTAGT. With 7 bases clipped from V and 1 base from J, the junction kept 12 bases outside the gene matches. This CDR3 is built from 18 residues. CDR3 residues: CASTQLAGGPFCTDTQYF. In DNA, the CDR3 is TGTGCCAGCACCCAACTAGCGGGGGGACCATTTTGCACAGATACGCAGTATTTT.

The chain employs TRBV12-3 or TRBV12-4 and TRBJ2-3; 7 nucleotides line up with TRBD2. V lost 4 bases, J lost 1 base, and 8 bases stayed unmatched. CDR3 length: 16 amino acids. CDR3 loop: CASSSIGLAGTDTQYF. The CDR3 DNA is TGTGCCAGCAGTTCCATAGGGCTAGCGGGCACAGATACGCAGTATTTT.

This clonotype was found many times. V usage is TRBV2 and J usage is TRBJ1-5, with D possibly matching TRBD1 (5 bases). The V gene's germline CDR1 is SNHLY and CDR2 FYNNEI. The V end lost 7 bases, the J end lost 0 bases, and 10 bases lay between the germline ends. This CDR3 comprises 14 residues. The CDR3 spells CASNRDGSNQPQHF. CDR3 DNA: TGTGCCAGCAATAGGGACGGTAGCAATCAGCCCCAGCATTTT.

The rearrangement joins TRBV5-6 to TRBJ1-1, with a possible D match to TRBD1 (6 bases). Germline V gives CDR1 SGHDT, CDR2 YYEEEE. The CDR3 totals 16 residues. The V end was cut by 2 bases, the J end by 1 base, with 15 bases between. CDR3 in DNA: TGTGCCAGCAGCTTAGGGGTAGGGGGGAAGAACACTGAAGCTTTCTTT. This sequence encodes CASSLGVGGKNTEAFF. The entire variable domain, with the rest obtained from reference TRBV5-6 and TRBJ1-1, is as follows: DAGVTQSPTHLIKTRGQQVTLRCSPKSGHDTVSWYQQALGQGPQFIFQYYEEEERQRGNFPDRFSGHQFPNYSSELNVNALLLGDSALYLCASSLGVGGKNTEAFFGQGTRLTVV.

This sequence joins TRBV7-9 and TRBJ1-1; D call uncertain. Germline-derived CDR1 and CDR2 are SEHNR and FQNEAQ (reference sequence). This CDR3 is built from 13 residues. Trimming shortened V by 1 base and J by 4 bases, and 7 bases separated the two germline ends. The CDR3 DNA sequence: TGTGCCAGCAGCTTAGGAAGCCCCACTGAAGCTTTCTTT. It specifies CASSLGSPTEAFF.

Only a few counts were recorded for this clonotype. V is TRBV7-9 and J is TRBJ2-3; 11 bases match TRBD2. Losses at the gene ends were 5 bases for V and 4 bases for J; bases not matched to a gene: 11. The V gene's germline CDR1 is SEHNR and CDR2 FQNEAQ (reference sequence). There are 17 residues in the CDR3. CDR3 DNA sequence: TGTGCCAGCAGCGAACCCTCCGGGACTAGCGGACCAGATACGCAGTATTTT. It specifies CASSEPSGTSGPDTQYF. Using reference TRBV7-9 and TRBJ2-3 for the parts outside the CDR3, the full variable domain is DTGVSQNPRHKITKRGQNVTFRCDPISEHNRLYWYRQTLGQGPEFLTYFQNEAQLEKSRLLSDRFSAERPKGSFSTLEIQRTEQGDSAMYLCASSEPSGTSGPDTQYFGPGTRLTVL.

This clonotype was observed a few times. V and J are TRBV3-1 and TRBJ1-1; 8 nucleotides align to TRBD1. CDR3 length: 15 amino acids. Germline values: CDR1 LGHDT, CDR2 YNNKEL (reference sequence). Losses at the gene ends were 6 bases for V and 3 bases for J; bases not matched to a gene: 9. The chain's CDR3 is CASRETGAFDTEAFF. CDR3 coding DNA: TGTGCCAGCAGGGAGACAGGGGCGTTTGACACTGAAGCTTTCTTT.

At least ten counts were recorded for this clonotype. The genes are TRBV5-1 and TRBJ1-1, with 8 positions matching TRBD1. The CDR3 sequence is 15 residues long. Trimming took 3 bases from V and 1 from J; bases not matched to a gene: 5. CDR1 is SGHRS, CDR2 YFSETQ, per germline. The DNA for the CDR3 is TGCGCCAGCAGCTACGGGGGACAGGCGAACACTGAAGCTTTCTTT. Amino acid sequence: CASSYGGQANTEAFF.

The chain links TRBV5-1 to TRBJ1-6; D is uncertain. Trimming cost V 1 base and J 9 bases, with 11 bases left between them. CDR3 size: 14 residues. Germline loops: CDR1 SGHRS, CDR2 YFSETQ. CDR3 residues: CASSLHQESSPLHF. The CDR3 DNA is TGCGCCAGCAGCTTGCACCAGGAGTCTTCACCCCTCCACTTT.

This clonotype showed up just a few times. This chain joins TRBV5-1 and TRBJ2-5, with 10 bases fitting TRBD2. Trimming took 3 bases from V and 3 from J; bases not matched to a gene: 11. Per germline, CDR1 SGHRS and CDR2 YFSETQ. The CDR3 spans 17 residues. The CDR3 region is CASSSSLPSGGKETQYF. Written as DNA, the CDR3 is TGCGCCAGCAGCTCATCTCTCCCTAGCGGGGGAAAAGAGACCCAGTACTTC. Together with reference TRBV5-1 and TRBJ2-5, the CDR3 gives the full variable domain: KAGVTQTPRYLIKTRGQQVTLSCSPISGHRSVSWYQQTPGQGLQFLFEYFSETQRNKGNFPGRFSGRQFSNSRSEMNVSTLELGDSALYLCASSSSLPSGGKETQYFGPGTRLLVL.

This clonotype was counted ten times or more. This sequence joins TRBV10-2 and TRBJ2-7; D gene uncertain. The V gene's germline CDR1 is WSHSY and CDR2 SAAADI. V lost 4 bases and J 2 bases, leaving 3 bases between the germline ends. CDR3 length: 11 amino acids. DNA for the CDR3: TGCGCCAGCAGTGCGGCCTACGAGCAGTACTTC. Translated: CASSAAYEQYF.

On this clonotype itself: A much larger clonotype is one base distant, so this may be a read error. This sequence joins TRBV20-1 and TRBJ2-2; TRBD1 agrees at 7 bases. CDR1 and CDR2 from the germline V gene are DFQATT and SNEGSKA (reference sequence). There are 16 residues in the CDR3. CDR3 sequence (DNA): TGCAGTGCTATTCCTCCTACAGGGGTTAACACCGTGGAGCTGTTTTTT. Protein sequence: CSAIPPTGVNTVELFF.

This clonotype was seen repeatedly, ten times or more. The rearrangement joins TRBV7-2 to TRBJ2-1, with unresolved D. Germline CDR1 reads SGHTA; CDR2 reads FQGNSA. There are 13 residues in the CDR3. Trimming pared 2 bases from V and 9 bases from J, leaving 11 bases between. CDR3 sequence (DNA): TGTGCCAGCAGCTTATATATGACGGCTGAGCAGTTCTTC. Translation: CASSLYMTAEQFF.

This clonotype was found many times. The chain uses TRBV29-1 and TRBJ2-7, with TRBD1 matching over 10 bases. Trimming removed 5 bases from V and 2 bases from J; junction bases left unmatched: 3. Germline lookup yields CDR1 SQVTM and CDR2 ANQGSEA. The CDR3 length is 13 residues. The CDR3 is CSVPGQGAYEQYF. The CDR3 DNA follows: TGCAGCGTTCCAGGACAGGGGGCCTACGAGCAGTACTTC.

This clonotype has more than one count but fewer than ten. DNA for the CDR3: TGTGCCAGTCGACTATACCAAGAGACCCAGTACTTC. Residues: CASRLYQETQYF. V gene TRBV12-3 or TRBV12-4 combines with J gene TRBJ2-5; possible D gene TRBD2, 5 bases. The CDR3 has 12 residues. Trimming pared 9 bases from V and 0 bases from J, leaving 8 bases between.

The J gene is TRBJ2-1, the V gene TRBV7-2; D might be TRBD1 (5 bases). This CDR3 has 15 amino acids. V was cut by 3 bases and J by 3 bases, with 12 bases left in between. Germline V gene data show CDR1 as SGHTA and CDR2 as FQGNSA. In DNA form, the CDR3 reads TGTGCCAGCAGCTTTCAGGGATGGGACTACAATGAGCAGTTCTTC. Residues: CASSFQGWDYNEQFF.

This clonotype appeared a few times. The CDR3 reads CASSWGAPDTQYF. The CDR3 DNA reads as TGTGCCAGCAGTTGGGGAGCCCCAGATACGCAGTATTTT. The V call is TRBV6-2 or TRBV6-3, the J call TRBJ2-3; possible D gene TRBD2, 5 bases. Germline V lookup: CDR1 MNHEY, CDR2 SVGEGT. V was trimmed by 4 bases and J by 4 bases, leaving 9 bases between them. CDR3 size: 13 residues.

The sample holds many counts of this clonotype. The chain recombines TRBV3-1 with TRBJ1-2, with D unclear. The CDR3 has 12 residues. Germline lookup yields CDR1 LGHDT and CDR2 YNNKEL (reference sequence). Trimming shortened V by 2 bases and J by 7 bases, and 8 bases separated the two germline ends. CDR3 protein: CASSQMEGGYTF. The CDR3 DNA reads as TGTGCCAGCAGCCAAATGGAAGGTGGCTACACCTTC.